Below, 21 T cell receptor beta chains from the same sample are listed, as sequenced in a study of blood T cell repertoires in COVID-19. TCRdb's copy holds only in-frame clones and misses some; the assay was immunoSEQ multiplex PCR. Of over 100,000 clones listed, around nine tenths are singletons. Sequenced sample: peripheral blood. The receptors were sampled from a woman aged 70-85 years with COVID-19, enrolled during active disease.

V is TRBV7-9 and J is TRBJ2-7; D is possibly TRBD2 (7 bases). Germline assignment: CDR1 SEHNR and CDR2 FQNEAQ (reference sequence). The CDR3 length is 19 residues. The ends were cut back, 6 bases at V and 2 bases at J, with 29 bases in the middle. The CDR3 DNA is TGTGCCAGCAGTCCAACAGAACACCGAGAGGGGGGGCACCCCTACGAGCAGTACTTC. Encoded protein: CASSPTEHREGGHPYEQYF.

CDR3 sequence reads: CASSLQTVNQPQHF. The CDR3 coding sequence is TGTGCCAGCAGTTTACAGACAGTAAATCAGCCCCAGCATTTT. This chain uses TRBV28 with TRBJ1-5; D might be TRBD1 (5 bases). There are 14 residues in the CDR3. V gave up 2 bases and J gave up 4 bases, with 9 bases separating them. Germline V CDR1 and CDR2: MDHEN, SYDVKM.

The V and J genes are TRBV11-2 and TRBJ2-1; TRBD2 might be the D (6 bases). Germline CDR1 SGHAT, CDR2 FQNNGV. The germline V and J ends were trimmed by 5 bases and 10 bases, with 18 bases remaining between them. This CDR3 comprises 14 residues. The CDR3 nucleotides read TGTGCCAGCAGCCGCGACGTACTAAGCGGGGAGCAGTTCTTC. Encoded protein: CASSRDVLSGEQFF.

This clone has more than one count but fewer than ten. The genes are TRBV3-1 (or the pseudogene TRBV3-2) and TRBJ2-6, with TRBD2 identical over 7 bases. This CDR3 spans 16 amino acids. Germline CDR1 and CDR2: LGHDT and YNNKEL (reference sequence). Germline trimming cut 2 bases from V and 4 bases from J; bases unmatched to any gene: 5. CDR3 bases: TGTGCCAGCAGCCAATGGGCAGCGGGGGGGGCCAACGTCCTGACTTTC. Translation: CASSQWAAGGANVLTF.

The V call is TRBV18, the J call TRBJ1-2; 7 positions match TRBD1. This CDR3 has 14 amino acids. Germline lookup yields CDR1 KGHSH and CDR2 LQKENI. V dropped 3 bases and J dropped 2; count of bases not matched to a gene: 3. The CDR3 DNA reads TGTGCCAGCTCACCTGCGACAGGGAACTATGGCTACACCTTC. Translation gives CASSPATGNYGYTF.

The V call is TRBV19, the J call TRBJ1-2; 7 bases line up with TRBD1. Germline values: CDR1 LNHDA, CDR2 SQIVND (reference sequence). The CDR3 loop spans 16 amino acids. V lost 4 bases, J lost 1 base, and 9 bases stayed unmatched. The CDR3 loop reads CASSTIGDSINYGYTF. Written as DNA, the CDR3 is TGTGCCAGTAGTACTATCGGGGACAGTATTAACTATGGCTACACCTTC.

V and J are TRBV4-1 and TRBJ1-5; 7 nucleotides align to TRBD1. The CDR3 is made up of 16 amino acids. Germline CDR1 and CDR2: MGHRA and YSYEKL. After removal of 3 bases from V and 7 bases from J, the junction contained 12 bases not matched to a gene. CDR3 residues: CASSHNDRDGTQPQHF. CDR3 sequence (DNA): TGCGCCAGCAGCCACAATGACAGGGACGGAACCCAGCCCCAGCATTTT.

The rearrangement uses TRBV11-2 and TRBJ1-4; D is perhaps TRBD1 (6 bases). The V gene lost 3 bases and the J gene lost 0 bases, with 8 bases spanning the gap. This CDR3 has 15 residues. CDR1 and CDR2 (germline): SGHAT, FQNNGV. The chain's CDR3 is CASSLGDTTNEKLFF. In DNA form, the CDR3 reads TGTGCCAGCAGCTTGGGGGACACAACTAATGAAAAACTGTTTTTT.

This chain connects TRBV7-3 to TRBJ2-5; D is undetermined. The V gene's germline CDR1 is SGHTA and CDR2 FQGTGA. This CDR3 contains 13 residues. V was shortened by 4 bases and J by 2 bases, with 8 bases between the two germline ends. The CDR3 is CASSSQAQETQYF. As DNA, the CDR3 is TGTGCCAGCAGCTCCCAGGCTCAAGAGACCCAGTACTTC.

The chain carries TRBV28 and TRBJ1-2, with D tentatively TRBD1 (5 bases). Trimming pared 8 bases from V and 6 bases from J, leaving 19 bases between. Germline V lookup: CDR1 MDHEN, CDR2 SYDVKM. The CDR3 has 14 residues. The CDR3 coding sequence is TGTGCCAGCCTTACAGGACCGGGGGGGGATGGCTACACCTTC. Translating gives CASLTGPGGDGYTF.

J is TRBJ2-2 and V is TRBV3-1 (or the pseudogene TRBV3-2); D is perhaps TRBD2 (7 bases). CDR3 length equals 16 residues. Germline assignment: CDR1 LGHDT and CDR2 YNNKEL (reference sequence). Trimming removed 4 bases at V and 1 base at J, with 13 bases between. The CDR3 DNA reads TGTGCCAGCAGCCCGGGGGGCCTTGGGAACACCGGGGAGCTGTTTTTT. It codes for CASSPGGLGNTGELFF.

The chain recombines TRBV2 with TRBJ1-6; D gene ambiguous. Germline V lookup: CDR1 SNHLY, CDR2 FYNNEI. This CDR3 region has 14 residues. The V gene lost 4 bases and the J gene lost 5 bases, with 9 bases spanning the gap. The CDR3 loop is CASSGSLNNSPLHF. The CDR3 DNA reads TGTGCCAGCAGTGGGAGTCTAAATAATTCACCCCTCCACTTT.

The chain is built from TRBV5-6 and TRBJ1-5, with a possible D match to TRBD1 (6 bases). This CDR3 is built from 13 residues. Germline V gene data show CDR1 as SGHDT and CDR2 as YYEEEE. V lost 3 bases to trimming and J lost 5 bases, with 9 bases between them. CDR3 region: CASSSAGDQPQHF. In DNA form, the CDR3 reads TGTGCCAGCAGCTCGGCAGGGGATCAGCCCCAGCATTTT.

The gene calls are TRBV5-6 and TRBJ1-1, with D possibly matching TRBD1 (6 bases). The CDR3 has 14 amino acids. The V gene lost 0 bases and the J gene lost 4 bases, with 10 bases spanning the gap. CDR1 is SGHDT and CDR2 is YYEEEE in the germline V gene. The CDR3 spells CASSLGAQGTEAFF. The CDR3 DNA reads as TGTGCCAGCAGCTTGGGGGCACAGGGCACTGAAGCTTTCTTT.

The chain uses TRBV3-1 (or the pseudogene TRBV3-2) and TRBJ2-1; TRBD2 matches 7 bases. The V gene's germline CDR1 is LGHDT and CDR2 YNNKEL (reference sequence). Losses at the gene ends were 1 base for V and 6 bases for J; bases not matched to a gene: 9. CDR3 length: 16 residues. CDR3 protein: CASSQVRRTSVNEQFF. The CDR3 region has the DNA TGTGCCAGCAGCCAAGTACGGCGAACTAGCGTCAATGAGCAGTTCTTC.

The chain is built from TRBV19 and TRBJ1-1; possibly TRBD1 for D (5 bases). Germline V lookup: CDR1 LNHDA, CDR2 SQIVND (reference sequence). The CDR3 consists of 16 residues. The V gene lost 6 bases and the J gene lost 2 bases, with 19 bases spanning the gap. The CDR3 coding sequence is TGTGCCAGTAGCACAGGCGAAACCGGCATTAACACTGAAGCTTTCTTT. This translates into CASSTGETGINTEAFF. The entire variable domain, with the rest obtained from reference TRBV19 and TRBJ1-1, is as follows: DGGITQSPKYLFRKEGQNVTLSCEQNLNHDAMYWYRQDPGQGLRLIYYSQIVNDFQKGDIAEGYSVSREKKESFPLTVTSAQKNPTAFYLCASSTGETGINTEAFFGQGTRLTVV.

The rearrangement joins TRBV4-1 to TRBJ2-1; TRBD2 agrees at 8 bases. Trimming cost V 1 base and J 6 bases; bases outside gene matches: 2. Germline assignment: CDR1 MGHRA and CDR2 YSYEKL. This CDR3 has 14 amino acids. CDR3 residues: CASSQAGTSNEQFF. The CDR3 DNA sequence: TGCGCCAGCAGCCAAGCCGGGACTAGCAATGAGCAGTTCTTC.

About this clone: The junction departs from the called germline gene at one end, perhaps through a read error. The chain has TRBV28 and TRBJ2-1; TRBD2 matches 9 bases. CDR3 length: 13 residues. Germline V gives CDR1 MDHEN, CDR2 SYDVKM. CDR3 DNA: TGTGCCAGCAGGACGGCCGCTAGCGGGGTGGTTATCTTC. Protein sequence: CASRTAASGVVIF. Filled out from reference TRBV28 and TRBJ2-1, the complete variable domain reads DVKVTQSSRYLVKRTGEKVFLECVQDMDHENMFWYRQDPGLGLRLIYFSYDVKMKEKGDIPEGYSVSREKKERFSLILESASTNQTSMYLCASRTAASGVVIFGPGTRLTVL.

This clone was detected only once. V is TRBV27 and J is TRBJ2-1; D call uncertain. The CDR3 contains 15 residues. With 2 bases removed from V and 0 bases from J, the gap between germline ends came to 8 bases. Germline V CDR1 and CDR2: MNHEY, SMNVEV (reference sequence). The CDR3, as DNA: TGTGCCAGCAGTTTAGGCAGGCTCTCCTACAATGAGCAGTTCTTC. Translation gives CASSLGRLSYNEQFF.

The rearrangement links TRBV28 to TRBJ1-6; weak D call: TRBD1 (6 bases). Trimming removed 6 bases from V and 7 bases from J, with 16 bases in between. The CDR3 loop spans 15 amino acids. Germline V lookup: CDR1 MDHEN, CDR2 SYDVKM. The CDR3 coding sequence is TGTGCCAGCAGCACCCCAGGGGTTTCCAATTCACCCCTCCACTTT. Residues: CASSTPGVSNSPLHF.

This sequence joins TRBV28 and TRBJ1-4; TRBD1 aligns across 7 bases. Germline CDR1 is MDHEN and CDR2 is SYDVKM. V trimming: 3 bases; J trimming: 8 bases; junction bases outside the gene matches: 12. The length of the CDR3 is 16 residues. The CDR3 spells CASSFRGATGSEKLFF. CDR3 in DNA: TGTGCCAGCAGTTTTAGGGGGGCGACAGGGAGCGAAAAACTGTTTTTT.